The sequence of this T cell receptor beta chain was determined in a study of identical twins. Unique molecular identifiers were in the cDNA, with template-switch universal primer binding. TCRdb re-called the 5' RACE reads with MiXCR, one entry per CDR3 protein. In the table there are around 280,000 distinct CDR3 sequences, under 9.5% of which are singletons. General observations from the study: In cord blood, abundant beta clonotypes had fewer insertions; memory showed no trend.

This clonotype has a count of ten or more. Its target is unknown. This sample was also put to use in a study of yellow fever vaccine responses in identical twins. Per that paper: A vaccine T cell response that seemed partly convergent and partly personalized was reported in twins.

This clonotype was obtained from a woman between 18 and 29 years old in good health. Material for sequencing was memory (CD45RO+) T cells sorted from blood.

The CDR3: CASSMASGRGTEAFF. Written as DNA, the CDR3 is TGTGCCAGCAGTATGGCCTCAGGGAGAGGGACTGAAGCTTTCTTT. The rearrangement links TRBV6-1 to TRBJ1-1; possible D gene TRBD1, 5 bases. The length of the CDR3 is 15 residues. Germline assignment: CDR1 MNHNS and CDR2 SASEGT. Trimming left V 5 bases short and J 5 bases short, with 18 bases between.